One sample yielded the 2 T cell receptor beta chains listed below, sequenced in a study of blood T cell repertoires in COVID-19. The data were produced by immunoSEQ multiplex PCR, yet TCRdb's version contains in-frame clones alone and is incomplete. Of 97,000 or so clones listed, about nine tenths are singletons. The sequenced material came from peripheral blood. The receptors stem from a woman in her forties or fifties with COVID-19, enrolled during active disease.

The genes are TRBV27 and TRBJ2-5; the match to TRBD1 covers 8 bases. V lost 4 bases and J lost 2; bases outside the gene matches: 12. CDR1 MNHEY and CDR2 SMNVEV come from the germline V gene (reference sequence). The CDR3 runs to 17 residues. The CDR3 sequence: CASSSQRTGRFQETQYF. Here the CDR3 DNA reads TGTGCCAGCAGTTCACAGAGGACAGGGAGATTTCAAGAGACCCAGTACTTC.

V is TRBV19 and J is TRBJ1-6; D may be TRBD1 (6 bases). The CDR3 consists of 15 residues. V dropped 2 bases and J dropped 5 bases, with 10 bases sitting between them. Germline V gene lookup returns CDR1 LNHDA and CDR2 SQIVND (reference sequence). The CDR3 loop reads CASSINRAHNSPLHF. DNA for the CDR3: TGTGCCAGTAGTATAAACAGGGCCCATAATTCACCCCTCCACTTT. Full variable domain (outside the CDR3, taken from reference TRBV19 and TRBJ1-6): DGGITQSPKYLFRKEGQNVTLSCEQNLNHDAMYWYRQDPGQGLRLIYYSQIVNDFQKGDIAEGYSVSREKKESFPLTVTSAQKNPTAFYLCASSINRAHNSPLHFGNGTRLTVT.